What follows is one T cell receptor beta chain and its context. The sample belongs to a study of blood T cell repertoires in COVID-19. The CDR3 covers 12 residues. CDR1 is KGHSH, CDR2 LQKENI, per germline. Deletions cut 1 base from V and 6 bases from J, with 6 bases between. TCRdb's table, derived via immunoSEQ multiplex PCR, lists solely in-frame clones and lacks some. The sample shows about 320,000 clones, roughly 85% of them seen only once. Sequencing was performed on PBMCs or T cells enriched from blood (not recorded which). The V gene is TRBV18, the J gene TRBJ1-2, with D unclear. The sequence was collected from a woman under 40 who had been exposed to COVID-19. DNA of the CDR3: TGTGCCAGCTCACCACGGAGTAATGGCTACACCTTC. It is translated as CASSPRSNGYTF.